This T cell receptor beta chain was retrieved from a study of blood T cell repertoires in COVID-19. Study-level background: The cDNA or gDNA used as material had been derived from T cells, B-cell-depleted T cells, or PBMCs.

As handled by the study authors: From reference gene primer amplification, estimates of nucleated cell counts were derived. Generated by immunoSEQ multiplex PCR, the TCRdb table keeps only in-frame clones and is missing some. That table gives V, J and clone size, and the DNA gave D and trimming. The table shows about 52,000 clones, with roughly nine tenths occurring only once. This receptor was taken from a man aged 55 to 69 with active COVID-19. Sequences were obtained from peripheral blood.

The CDR3 spells CASSLGTGPYEQYF. The CDR3 bases are TGCGCCAGCAGCTTGGGGACAGGGCCTTACGAGCAGTACTTC. The chain is built from TRBV5-1 and TRBJ2-7, with 8 bases that match TRBD1. CDR1 is SGHRS and CDR2 is YFSETQ in the germline V gene. V was clipped by 0 bases and J by 4 bases; unmatched bases: 3. This CDR3 region has 14 residues.